These T cell receptor beta chains were read from a single sample in a study of T cells in Graves' hyperthyroidism and ophthalmopathy. MiXCR, applied by TCRdb to the multiplex PCR reads, yields one record per CDR3 protein. The profile covers about 610,000 distinct CDR3 sequences, with approximately 15% appearing a single time and about 4.5% taken by the ten largest. Input material: blood. The source of these receptors is a middle-aged woman with Graves' ophthalmopathy. Each CDR3 is given with its conserved first and last residue. The D gene is left open where the match is weak. Expanded clones are given a class, and other clones once, few, many or no size at all.

abundance,v_gene,j_gene,d_gene,CDR3aa,CDR3nt
many,TRBV5-1,TRBJ2-2,NA,CASSSHRGTGELFF,TGCGCCAGCAGTTCACACAGAGGAACCGGGGAGCTGTTTTTT
many,TRBV10-3,TRBJ2-5,NA,CAISEGGSGRDGETQYF,TGTGCCATCAGTGAGGGCGGGTCAGGTCGGGATGGAGAGACCCAGTACTTC
many,TRBV20-1,TRBJ2-7,NA,CSARYQGWGNEQYF,TGCAGTGCTAGGTATCAAGGGTGGGGTAACGAGCAGTACTTC
many,TRBV6-1,TRBJ2-5,TRBD2,CACKGLAGLGTQYF,TGTGCCTGCAAGGGACTAGCGGGACTGGGGACCCAGTACTTC
NA,TRBV6-1,TRBJ2-7,NA,CASSEDVRNEQYF,TGTGCCAGCAGTGAAGATGTTCGTAACGAGCAGTACTTC
many,TRBV20-1,TRBJ1-1,TRBD1,CSAPSLTGATEAFF,TGCAGCGCCCCCTCCCTGACAGGGGCCACTGAAGCTTTCTTT
NA,TRBV6-1,TRBJ2-7,NA,CASSVNRDYEQYF,TGTGCCAGCAGTGTTAACCGGGACTACGAGCAGTACTTC
many,TRBV19,TRBJ2-7,NA,CASSIVRDAYEQYF,TGTGCCAGTAGTATAGTCCGGGACGCCTACGAGCAGTACTTC
NA,TRBV6-5,TRBJ1-5,NA,CASSYSKSRGVGQPQHF,TGTGCCAGCAGTTACTCGAAATCTCGGGGAGTGGGTCAGCCCCAGCATTTT
few,TRBV19,TRBJ1-2,NA,CASSGATSYGYTF,TGTGCCAGTAGTGGGGCGACCTCTTATGGCTACACCTTC
many,TRBV28,TRBJ1-5,NA,CASNRAGDANQPQHF,TGTGCCAGCAACCGAGCAGGGGATGCCAATCAGCCCCAGCATTTT
many,TRBV5-1,TRBJ2-2,NA,CASSGVGTGELFF,TGCGCCAGCAGCGGGGTCGGCACCGGGGAGCTGTTTTTT
many,TRBV20-1,TRBJ2-7,TRBD1,CSARQGWTYEQYF,TGCAGTGCTCGACAGGGGTGGACCTACGAGCAGTACTTC
many,TRBV6-2/TRBV6-3,TRBJ2-2,NA,CASSSLQGSGELFF,TGTGCCAGCAGTTCTCTCCAGGGTTCCGGGGAGCTGTTTTTT
NA,TRBV3-1,TRBJ2-5,NA,CASSPLTSQETQYF,TGTGCCAGCAGCCCTCTGACTAGTCAAGAGACCCAGTACTTC
many,TRBV6-5,TRBJ2-7,TRBD2,CASSSGTSGTYEQYF,TGTGCCAGCAGCTCCGGGACTAGCGGGACCTACGAGCAGTACTTC
many,TRBV2,TRBJ1-4,NA,CASSGPTNEKLFF,TGTGCCAGCAGTGGGCCAACTAATGAAAAACTGTTTTTT
many,TRBV5-1,TRBJ2-7,TRBD2,CASSLVTSGTLSYEQYF,TGCGCCAGCAGCTTGGTAACTAGCGGGACCCTATCCTACGAGCAGTACTTC
NA,TRBV27,TRBJ1-5,NA,CASKDAGNNQPQHF,TGTGCCAGCAAAGACGCGGGGAACAATCAGCCCCAGCATTTT
few,TRBV6-5,TRBJ2-7,NA,CASRLLAGGSHEQYF,TGTGCCAGCAGATTACTAGCAGGAGGGTCCCACGAGCAGTACTTC
many,TRBV28,TRBJ2-7,TRBD1,CASSPTGQGDYEQYF,TGTGCCAGCAGTCCCACCGGACAGGGAGATTACGAGCAGTACTTC
many,TRBV12-3/TRBV12-4,TRBJ1-2,TRBD1,CASSPTGDKTPTYGYTF,TGTGCCAGCAGTCCGACAGGGGATAAAACCCCGACTTATGGCTACACCTTC
many,TRBV20-1,TRBJ2-5,NA,CSARRQVETQYF,TGCAGTGCTAGAAGACAGGTAGAGACCCAGTACTTC
once,TRBV6-2/TRBV6-3,TRBJ1-2,NA,CAGRRRTRDGYTF,TGTGCCGGACGTCGGCGGACCCGAGATGGCTACACCTTC
few,TRBV11-2,TRBJ1-5,TRBD1,CASSFTPRDREDNQPQHF,TGTGCCAGCAGCTTTACTCCTCGGGACAGGGAGGACAATCAGCCCCAGCATTTT
many,TRBV28,TRBJ2-7,NA,CASSARRALGYEQYF,TGTGCCAGCAGCGCCCGAAGGGCATTGGGCTACGAGCAGTACTTC
NA,TRBV29-1,TRBJ2-5,NA,CSVTSWETQYF,TGCAGCGTCACTAGCTGGGAGACCCAGTACTTC
NA,TRBV12-3/TRBV12-4,TRBJ1-3,NA,CASSYRDINDDTIYF,TGTGCCAGCAGTTACCGGGACATAAATGACGACACCATATATTTT
NA,TRBV9,TRBJ1-2,NA,CASSPGEILYGYTF,TGTGCCAGCAGCCCGGGGGAGATCCTCTATGGCTACACCTTC
few,TRBV6-2/TRBV6-3,TRBJ2-7,TRBD1,CASSPDPRAGGEYEQYF,TGTGCCAGCAGTCCCGACCCGAGGGCAGGGGGTGAGTACGAGCAGTACTTC
many,TRBV19,TRBJ2-5,TRBD2,CASTRAAGSEETQYF,TGTGCCAGTACCCGGGCAGCGGGATCGGAGGAGACCCAGTACTTC
few,TRBV28,TRBJ2-1,TRBD1,CASRPQQGASPGEQFF,TGTGCCAGCAGACCTCAACAGGGGGCCTCCCCCGGTGAGCAGTTCTTC
few,TRBV6-2/TRBV6-3,TRBJ2-7,TRBD2,CASRSTSGLWAYEQYF,TGTGCCAGCAGATCGACTAGCGGGTTGTGGGCGTACGAGCAGTACTTC
NA,TRBV7-2,TRBJ2-5,NA,CASSLSGGREAQYF,TGTGCCAGCAGCTTAAGTGGGGGCCGGGAGGCCCAGTACTTC
many,TRBV29-1,TRBJ2-6,TRBD2,CSVGGREANVLTF,TGCAGCGTTGGGGGGAGGGAGGCCAACGTCCTGACTTTC
many,TRBV3-1,TRBJ2-7,TRBD2,CASSQESLAGGPRYEQYF,TGTGCCAGCAGCCAAGAATCGTTAGCGGGAGGGCCACGATACGAGCAGTACTTC
many,TRBV2,TRBJ2-2,NA,CASRIDRFTGELFF,TGTGCCAGCAGGATCGACAGATTCACCGGGGAGCTGTTTTTT
many,TRBV7-2,TRBJ2-2,NA,CASSLVAPATGELFF,TGTGCCAGCAGCTTAGTGGCGCCGGCCACCGGGGAGCTGTTTTTT
many,TRBV28,TRBJ2-5,TRBD1,CASSHRGKETQYF,TGTGCCAGCAGCCACAGGGGGAAAGAGACCCAGTACTTC
many,TRBV7-9,TRBJ1-2,TRBD1,CASSTTGPVYGYTF,TGTGCCAGCAGCACGACAGGGCCCGTCTATGGCTACACCTTC
NA,TRBV6-2/TRBV6-3,TRBJ1-5,TRBD1,CASRPQGLSFLYSNQPQHF,TGTGCCAGCAGACCACAGGGGCTGAGCTTTCTTTATAGCAATCAGCCCCAGCATTTT
NA,TRBV11-2,TRBJ2-7,TRBD1,CARNAYRDRISYEQYF,TGTGCCAGGAACGCCTACCGGGACAGAATTTCCTACGAGCAGTACTTC
NA,TRBV18,TRBJ2-7,TRBD1,CASSPGTVLYEQYF,TGTGCCAGCTCACCCGGGACAGTACTCTACGAGCAGTACTTC